These T cell receptor beta chains were read from a single sample in a study of blood T cell repertoires in COVID-19. Profiling relied on immunoSEQ multiplex PCR, and the TCRdb table lists in-frame clones only, not all of them. The profile shows about 58,000 clones, 70% to 90% of them singletons. Sequencing input: peripheral blood. The receptor source for this set is a woman aged 55-70 years with active COVID-19. CDR3s include the opening cysteine and the closing phenylalanine or tryptophan. The D gene is left open where the match is weak. Clone size is shown for a subset of rows, as once, few, many or a class of expanded clone.

TRBJ1-5 . TRBD1 TRBV6-5 CASSAGGNVQPQHF TGTGCCAGCAGCGCAGGGGGCAACGTTCAGCCCCAGCATTTT
TRBJ2-3 . . TRBV27 CASSLSSRTDTQYF TGTGCCAGCAGTTTATCCTCCCGCACAGATACGCAGTATTTT
TRBJ2-3 . TRBD2 TRBV4-2 CASSQVLAGGRPTDTQYF TGTGCCAGCAGCCAAGTACTAGCGGGGGGGCGCCCCACAGATACGCAGTATTTT
TRBJ2-4 . . TRBV27 CASSLGREITKNIQYF TGTGCCAGCAGTCTAGGACGGGAGATTACCAAAAACATTCAGTACTTC
TRBJ2-1 . . TRBV10-2 CASSVRLHNEQFF TGCGCCAGCAGTGTGCGACTACACAATGAGCAGTTCTTC
TRBJ1-6 . . TRBV7-8 CASSLVASSSSPLHF TGTGCCAGCAGCTTAGTAGCTTCGTCATCTTCACCCCTCCACTTT
TRBJ1-1 . . TRBV2 CAREALVTEAFF TGTGCCAGGGAGGCGCTGGTCACTGAAGCTTTCTTT
TRBJ1-5 few . TRBV18 CASSPPNQGNQPQHF TGTGCCAGCTCACCACCGAACCAGGGCAATCAGCCCCAGCATTTT
TRBJ1-2 . TRBD1 TRBV4-3 CASSAAGGGGYGYTF TGCGCCAGCAGCGCAGCAGGGGGAGGCGGCTATGGCTACACCTTC
TRBJ2-5 . TRBD1 TRBV9 CASSAHTGVGETQYF TGTGCCAGCAGCGCACATACAGGGGTTGGGGAGACCCAGTACTTC
TRBJ1-2 once . TRBV23-1 CASSQARTANYGYTF TGCGCCAGCAGTCAAGCTCGGACAGCTAACTATGGCTACACCTTC
TRBJ2-3 . TRBD2 TRBV5-4 CASSLVGGLEAQYF TGTGCCAGCAGCTTGGTGGGGGGACTAGAGGCGCAGTATTTT
TRBJ2-7 . TRBD1 TRBV2 CAPRDRVNHEQYF TGTGCCCCCCGGGACAGGGTGAACCACGAGCAGTACTTC
TRBJ1-2 . . TRBV7-3 CASTSDSPNYGYTF TGTGCCAGCACCTCGGACAGTCCCAACTATGGCTACACCTTC
TRBJ1-2 . . TRBV6-5 CASSRTDSGYTF TGTGCCAGCAGCCGCACTGATAGTGGCTACACCTTC
TRBJ1-2 . TRBD1 TRBV7-3 CASSFFSGTDTGYTF TGTGCCAGCAGCTTCTTTAGCGGGACAGATACCGGCTACACCTTC
TRBJ1-6 few TRBD1 TRBV19 CASSSGTGMFVLESPLHF TGTGCCAGTAGCTCCGGGACAGGCATGTTCGTTTTGGAATCACCCCTCCACTTT
TRBJ2-2 . TRBD1 TRBV10-2 CASSIQGAGTGELFF TGCGCCAGCAGCATACAGGGGGCTGGGACCGGGGAGCTGTTTTTT
TRBJ2-2 . TRBD1 TRBV12-5 CASGWTVAGQDRGAVF TGTGCTAGTGGTTGGACTGTTGCGGGACAGGACCGGGGAGCTGTTTTT